This T cell receptor beta chain is drawn from a study of blood T cell repertoires in COVID-19 (dated by TCRdb to 2020 to 2021). For the study in its entirety: Samples from collaborators originated in the United States, Italy and Spain and spanned both the acute and convalescent phases of COVID-19. The prospective study material was composed of cDNA or gDNA derived from T cells, B-cell-depleted T cells, or PBMCs. The dataset comprised deeply sampled blood TCRbeta repertoires from subjects exposed to, actively infected with, or recovered from COVID-19. The repertoires were made available in a free public database intended to serve as a resource for research on the immune response to SARS-CoV-2. The samples were drawn from the first 160 participants of the ongoing ImmuneRACE study and from 950 to 1,500 subjects provided by 6 global collaborators. A de-identified subject ID, COVID-19 status, age in years and sex were almost always included in the sample metadata. Where available, HLA class I and class II types were taken from metadata supplied by the sample provider and were not determined by assay-based typing. The paper as a whole reports these results and caveats: The amount of clinical and demographic metadata varied by source and participant and was provided uncurated.

The V and J ends are trimmed by 2 bases and 10 bases, leaving 15 bases between them. From the cysteine up to the phenylalanine, the CDR3 has a length of 14 residues. The CDR3 DNA has 42 bases and is translated from base 1. CDR1 and CDR2 were assigned from the germline V gene (reference sequence) as LGHDT and YNNKEL. Each collaborating institution followed its own protocols to collect whole blood in K2EDTA tubes. Collaborator samples were shipped for TCRbeta analysis as frozen whole blood, isolated PBMCs, or DNA extracted from either sample type. Concerning this clone: This clone's antigen is unknown. Base-call qualities are not available, and no considerably larger clone is one nucleotide away.

The immunoSEQ Assay, a bias-controlled multiplex PCR, was used to amplify TCRbeta CDR3 regions from genomic DNA. The study's own analysis went as follows. Within the assay, amplification of reference gene primers was used to estimate how many nucleated cells each sample contained. Sequence reads were collapsed and filtered to measure the absolute abundance of every unique TCRbeta CDR3 rearrangement. For each sample, productive Simpson clonality was calculated as the square root of Simpson's diversity index over productive rearrangements. The table was pulled from immuneACCESS by TCRdb, which kept in-frame rearrangements only. Such tables lose some clones; where checked, under half of the loss comes from unresolved V genes, and the rest has no known cause. V and J calls plus clone size are reproduced from that table; the DNA served to infer D and trimming. For this sample there are over 120,000 clones; around nine tenths appear just once. About 1.8% of the sample is held by the ten biggest clonotypes.

This clonotype was obtained from a woman aged 45-65 years with acute or convalescent COVID-19. Sequenced material: peripheral blood. Recombination connected TRBV3-1 (or the pseudogene TRBV3-2) to TRBJ2-1; possibly the D gene is TRBD1, per 6 matching bases. CDR3 region: CASSQSSQGWEQFF. The nucleotide sequence is TGTGCCAGCAGCCAATCATCTCAGGGGTGGGAGCAGTTCTTC.